The rows below give T cell receptor beta chains drawn from one sample of a study of cytomegalovirus exposure and HLA in healthy donors. Using immunoSEQ multiplex PCR, the repertoire was profiled, and TCRdb retains in-frame clones only, with some absent. Of roughly 120,000 clones in the sample, 80% were seen once. Sequencing was performed on PBMCs. All receptors come from a man aged 25 to 40 in good health and CMV-seronegative. Each CDR3 is given with its conserved first and last residue. Each record gives: clone size, J gene, V gene, D gene, CDR3 protein, CDR3 DNA. D genes are given only for firm matches. Part of the rows lack a size; the others show once, few, many or a class for expanded clones.

>-|TRBJ2-1|TRBV19|-
CASRGQLNEQFF
TGTGCCAGTAGGGGGCAACTCAATGAGCAGTTCTTC
>few|TRBJ2-7|TRBV27|-
CASRRGRDPSYEQYF
TGTGCCAGCAGGCGTGGGCGGGACCCATCTTACGAGCAGTACTTC
>-|TRBJ2-7|TRBV7-2|TRBD1
CASSARDSVGQYF
TGTGCCAGCAGCGCCCGGGACAGCGTGGGGCAGTACTTC
>-|TRBJ1-3|TRBV21-1|-
CASSLGAGNTIYF
TGTGCCAGCAGCCTAGGGGCGGGAAACACCATATATTTT
>-|TRBJ2-7|TRBV7-9|-
CASSFRVAEQYF
TGTGCCAGCAGCTTCAGGGTAGCCGAGCAGTACTTC
>-|TRBJ1-2|TRBV28|TRBD1
CASSLGQGYTF
TGTGCCAGCAGTTTGGGACAGGGCTACACCTTC
>-|TRBJ2-1|TRBV5-8|TRBD2
CASSLRPSGRLLYNEQFF
TGTGCCAGCAGCTTACGTCCCAGCGGGAGACTTCTCTACAATGAGCAGTTCTTC
>-|TRBJ2-7|TRBV27|-
CASSSLARMSYEQYF
TGTGCCAGCAGTTCCCTGGCGCGGATGTCCTACGAGCAGTACTTC
>-|TRBJ1-5|TRBV9|-
CASSVGQGANQPQHF
TGTGCCAGCAGCGTCGGGCAGGGCGCCAATCAGCCCCAGCATTTT
>-|TRBJ2-1|TRBV15|-
CATSRERWDILYNEQFF
TGTGCCACCAGCAGAGAAAGGTGGGACATCCTCTACAATGAGCAGTTCTTC
>-|TRBJ1-6|TRBV19|TRBD1
CASSGDRNSPLHF
TGTGCCAGTAGCGGGGACAGAAATTCACCCCTCCACTTT